The 29 T cell receptor beta chains presented below share a single source sample, sequenced in a study of T cell changes during pregnancy in multiple sclerosis. Only in-frame clones appear in the TCRdb table, and some are missing; sequencing was by immunoSEQ multiplex PCR. The sample has approximately 60,000 clones; roughly 94% are singletons. This material consisted of CD4+ T cells from peripheral blood mononuclear cells, taken in the second trimester of pregnancy. These TCRs come from a female donor with multiple sclerosis, enrolled in a pregnancy study.

The chain recombines TRBV5-6 with TRBJ1-3, with TRBD1 identical over 8 bases. This CDR3 has 16 residues. Germline V gives CDR1 SGHDT, CDR2 YYEEEE. J gave up 4 bases and V 2 bases, and 8 bases lay outside the gene matches. The CDR3 DNA sequence: TGTGCCAGCAGCTTCCCAGGGGGCGAGGGCGGAAACACCATATATTTT. Protein product: CASSFPGGEGGNTIYF.

The rearrangement uses TRBV27 and TRBJ2-7, with 13 bases aligning to TRBD2. V dropped 4 bases and J dropped 0; count of bases not matched to a gene: 3. Germline V CDR1 and CDR2: MNHEY, SMNVEV (reference sequence). CDR3 size: 16 residues. This CDR3 is CASSSGLAGSSYEQYF. In DNA form, the CDR3 reads TGTGCCAGCAGTTCGGGACTAGCGGGAAGCTCCTACGAGCAGTACTTC.

The rearrangement joins TRBV15 to TRBJ2-1; 7 bases are a match to TRBD2. Germline V CDR1 and CDR2: LNHNV, YYDKDF (reference sequence). V trimming: 1 base; J trimming: 6 bases; junction bases outside the gene matches: 9. CDR3 length: 16 residues. This CDR3 reads CATSRVGRAGANEQFF. The CDR3 DNA sequence: TGTGCCACCAGCAGAGTGGGCAGGGCGGGAGCCAATGAGCAGTTCTTC.

The chain combines TRBV10-1 with TRBJ2-1, with D possibly matching TRBD2 (6 bases). CDR1 WNHNN and CDR2 SYGVQD come from the germline V gene (reference sequence). V lost 0 bases, J lost 7 bases, and 16 bases lay in between. The CDR3 contains 16 residues. CDR3 loop: CASSESRLAQSNEQFF. The CDR3 DNA reads TGCGCCAGCAGTGAGTCCAGGCTAGCGCAATCAAATGAGCAGTTCTTC.

This clone was recorded once. The chain uses TRBV30 and TRBJ2-2; 9 positions agree with TRBD2. Per the germline V gene, CDR1 is GTSNPN and CDR2 is SVGIG (reference sequence). V trimming: 6 bases; J trimming: 6 bases; junction bases outside the gene matches: 8. The CDR3 covers 14 residues. The CDR3 sequence is CACDRTSVAGELFF. The DNA for the CDR3 is TGTGCCTGCGATCGGACTAGCGTGGCCGGGGAGCTGTTTTTT.

The rearrangement joins TRBV28 to TRBJ1-2; 8 bases line up with TRBD1. This CDR3 is 14 amino acids long. Germline V gives CDR1 MDHEN, CDR2 SYDVKM. V was clipped by 5 bases and J by 0 bases; unmatched bases: 2. CDR3 DNA: TGTGCCAGCAGTGACAGGGGACCTAACTATGGCTACACCTTC. This codes for CASSDRGPNYGYTF.

V and J are TRBV7-9 and TRBJ2-1; tentatively, D is TRBD2 (6 bases). The V and J ends lost 7 bases and 7 bases respectively, with 20 bases between them. CDR3 length equals 15 residues. CDR1 and CDR2 from the germline V gene are SEHNR and FQNEAQ (reference sequence). CDR3 protein: CASNLGGVEGNEQFF. CDR3 bases: TGTGCCAGCAACCTCGGAGGGGTCGAGGGGAATGAGCAGTTCTTC.

The rearrangement joins TRBV2 to TRBJ1-5, with D unresolved. The CDR3 consists of 13 residues. CDR1 and CDR2 from the germline V gene are SNHLY and FYNNEI. V was clipped by 7 bases and J by 0 bases, with 7 bases between them. CDR3 in DNA: TGTGCCAGCACCGGGGATAGCAATCAGCCCCAGCATTTT. This gives the protein CASTGDSNQPQHF.

This clone was detected once. The V and J genes are TRBV7-2 and TRBJ2-7; 9 bases match TRBD1. Germline-derived CDR1 and CDR2 are SGHTA and FQGNSA. After removal of 3 bases from V and 6 bases from J, the junction contained 6 bases not matched to a gene. This CDR3 spans 14 amino acids. The CDR3 coding sequence is TGTGCCAGCAGCTTTGGGACAGGGCATCGCGAGCAGTACTTC. This sequence encodes CASSFGTGHREQYF. The whole variable domain, filled in from reference TRBV7-2 and TRBJ2-7, reads GAGVSQSPSNKVTEKGKDVELRCDPISGHTALYWYRQSLGQGLEFLIYFQGNSAPDKSGLPSDRFSAERTGGSVSTLTIQRTQQEDSAVYLCASSFGTGHREQYFGPGTRLTVT.

This chain joins TRBV6-6 and TRBJ2-1, with D possibly being TRBD2 (5 bases). Germline CDR1 is MNHNY and CDR2 is SVGAGI (reference sequence). This CDR3 region has 14 residues. V shed 2 bases and J shed 5 bases, with 10 bases lying between them. CDR3 sequence reads: CASSYRGFNNEQFF. For the CDR3, the DNA is TGTGCCAGCAGTTACCGAGGGTTCAACAATGAGCAGTTCTTC.

The rearrangement uses TRBV20-1 and TRBJ2-7; maybe TRBD1 (5 bases). There are 11 residues in the CDR3. Trimming shortened V by 2 bases and J by 6 bases, and 8 bases separated the two germline ends. Germline V CDR1 and CDR2: DFQATT, SNEGSKA (reference sequence). Here the CDR3 DNA reads TGCAGTGCTAGAACTGGGGCCGAGCAGTACTTC. Encoded protein: CSARTGAEQYF.

V is TRBV6-5 and J is TRBJ2-2; 7 nucleotides align to TRBD1. Germline V CDR1 and CDR2: MNHEY, SVGAGI. Trimming cost V 4 bases and J 7 bases; bases outside gene matches: 12. The CDR3 is 16 amino acids. CDR3 coding DNA: TGTGCCAGCAGTTCAGAGGGACAGCCACGATTCGGGGAGCTGTTTTTT. Its translation: CASSSEGQPRFGELFF.

The chain is built from TRBV7-2 and TRBJ1-6; 8 bases fit TRBD1. CDR1 and CDR2 (germline): SGHTA, FQGNSA. CDR3 length: 16 residues. The V and J ends lost 0 bases and 7 bases, in that order; junction bases with no gene match: 5. In DNA, the CDR3 is TGTGCCAGCAGCTTAGCTCTCGGGACAGGAAATTCACCCCTCCACTTT. Its protein product is CASSLALGTGNSPLHF.

The V call is TRBV5-5, the J call TRBJ2-7; 7 bases agree with TRBD2. V trimming: 0 bases; J trimming: 0 bases; junction bases outside the gene matches: 6. Germline V gene data show CDR1 as SGHKS and CDR2 as YYEKEE (reference sequence). This CDR3 contains 16 residues. CDR3 sequence: CASSLGLAVSSYEQYF. In DNA, the CDR3 is TGTGCCAGCAGCTTGGGGCTAGCGGTTAGCTCCTACGAGCAGTACTTC.

A single count supports this clone. The chain recombines TRBV30 with TRBJ2-1; weak D call: TRBD2 (6 bases). Germline V gene sequence: CDR1 GTSNPN, CDR2 SVGIG (reference sequence). Trimming removed 0 bases from V and 15 bases from J, with 9 bases in between. This CDR3 has 10 residues. CDR3 region: CAWSVGTLFF. In DNA, the CDR3 is TGTGCCTGGAGTGTGGGGACTCTGTTCTTC. Together with reference TRBV30 and TRBJ2-1, the CDR3 gives the full variable domain: SQTIHQWPATLVQPVGSPLSLECTVEGTSNPNLYWYRQAAGRGLQLLFYSVGIGQISSEVPQNLSASRPQDRQFILSSKKLLLSDSGFYLCAWSVGTLFFGPGTRLTVL.

The rearrangement joins TRBV28 to TRBJ1-1, with 7 bases aligning to TRBD1. With V trimmed by 4 bases and J by 7 bases, 12 bases remained unmatched. CDR3 length: 15 residues. The germline V gene encodes CDR1 MDHEN and CDR2 SYDVKM. The CDR3 region is CASSSAQTGRGEAFF. CDR3 DNA: TGTGCCAGCAGTTCCGCCCAGACAGGGCGAGGTGAAGCTTTCTTT.

As DNA, the CDR3 is TGTGCCAGCACCACGGAGGGGTTTAGTCAGCCCCAGCATTTT. This translates into CASTTEGFSQPQHF. The V and J genes are TRBV5-8 and TRBJ1-5; D might be TRBD1 (5 bases). Trimming removed 6 bases at V and 6 bases at J, with 16 bases between. The CDR3 extends over 14 amino acids. CDR1 and CDR2 (germline): SGHTS, YDEGEE.

The rearrangement links TRBV28 to TRBJ2-7; 11 bases fit TRBD2. V shed 1 base, J shed 7 bases, and the junction held 6 bases outside the gene matches. This CDR3 spans 15 amino acids. Germline CDR1 reads MDHEN; CDR2 reads SYDVKM. CDR3 DNA sequence: TGTGCCAGCAGTTTATCATTAGCGGGGGGGCAAGAGCAGTACTTC. Its translation: CASSLSLAGGQEQYF.

The rearrangement joins TRBV30 to TRBJ1-1; no firm D call. V shed 0 bases and J shed 1 base, with 3 bases lying between them. Germline loops: CDR1 GTSNPN, CDR2 SVGIG (reference sequence). The CDR3 covers 12 residues. CDR3 loop: CAWSVRNTEAFF. CDR3 DNA sequence: TGTGCCTGGAGTGTTAGGAACACTGAAGCTTTCTTT.

The chain combines TRBV5-1 with TRBJ2-2, with D possibly TRBD1 on 8 matching bases. Germline V lookup: CDR1 SGHRS, CDR2 YFSETQ. The CDR3 has 15 residues. The ends were cut back, 5 bases at V and 6 bases at J, with 17 bases in the middle. CDR3 sequence: CASSLRTGRAGELFF. In DNA form, the CDR3 reads TGCGCCAGCAGTCTAAGGACAGGGAGGGCCGGGGAGCTGTTTTTT.

This clone was found once. The genes are TRBV5-4 and TRBJ1-2, with a possible D match to TRBD1 (6 bases). The CDR3 extends over 13 amino acids. The V gene's germline CDR1 is SGHNT and CDR2 YYREEE (reference sequence). The germline V and J ends were trimmed by 3 bases and 10 bases, with 16 bases remaining between them. CDR3 sequence reads: CASSSPGTIFYTF. The CDR3 bases are TGTGCCAGCAGCTCTCCAGGGACAATTTTCTACACCTTC.

This chain connects TRBV5-4 to TRBJ2-2, with D maybe TRBD1 (5 bases). V lost 5 bases and J 1 base, leaving 9 bases between the germline ends. Germline loops: CDR1 SGHNT, CDR2 YYREEE (reference sequence). The CDR3 sequence is 14 residues long. The CDR3 bases are TGTGCCAGCAGTTCCGGACAGAACACCGGGGAGCTGTTTTTT. Protein sequence: CASSSGQNTGELFF.

The chain uses TRBV7-2 and TRBJ2-7; D is uncertain. Germline CDR1 SGHTA, CDR2 FQGNSA. The CDR3 is 14 residues long. The V and J ends lost 1 base and 4 bases respectively, with 11 bases between them. The CDR3 sequence is CASSLDEVRYEQYF. The CDR3 coding sequence is TGTGCCAGCAGCTTAGACGAGGTTCGGTACGAGCAGTACTTC.

The chain is built from TRBV28 and TRBJ2-7, with D maybe TRBD2 (7 bases). The germline V gene encodes CDR1 MDHEN and CDR2 SYDVKM. The CDR3 extends over 16 amino acids. The V gene lost 5 bases and the J gene lost 8 bases, with 25 bases spanning the gap. Written as DNA, the CDR3 is TGTGCCAGCAGTGCCCCCCCGGGGGGCCCACCCTATCAGCAGTACTTC. Translation gives CASSAPPGGPPYQQYF.

The CDR3 protein is CASRGLAGGGETQYF. In DNA, the CDR3 is TGTGCCAGCAGGGGACTAGCGGGAGGAGGGGAGACCCAGTACTTC. The chain has TRBV7-6 and TRBJ2-5, with 15 bases lining up with TRBD2. The germline CDR1 and CDR2 sequences are SGHVS and FNYEAQ. CDR3 length: 15 amino acids. The J segment lost 5 bases and the V segment lost 6 bases, leaving 4 bases of the junction unmatched.

The gene calls are TRBV5-1 and TRBJ2-7, with D perhaps matching TRBD1 (6 bases). Trimming removed 0 bases at V and 2 bases at J, with 6 bases between. The germline gives CDR1 SGHRS, CDR2 YFSETQ. The CDR3 has 13 residues. CDR3 bases: TGCGCCAGCAGCTTGGAGGGGGCCTACGAGCAGTACTTC. Its protein product is CASSLEGAYEQYF.

V gene TRBV28 combines with J gene TRBJ2-7, with unresolved D. CDR1 is MDHEN, CDR2 SYDVKM, per germline. The CDR3 extends over 14 amino acids. Trimming cost V 6 bases and J 3 bases, with 15 bases left between them. The CDR3 protein is CASRSTPSYYEQYF. CDR3 nucleotide sequence: TGTGCCAGCAGATCGACTCCATCTTACTACGAGCAGTACTTC. Combining the CDR3 with reference TRBV28 and TRBJ2-7 gives the whole variable domain DVKVTQSSRYLVKRTGEKVFLECVQDMDHENMFWYRQDPGLGLRLIYFSYDVKMKEKGDIPEGYSVSREKKERFSLILESASTNQTSMYLCASRSTPSYYEQYFGPGTRLTVT.

The CDR3, as DNA: TGCGCCAGCAGCTTGAAGGGGGCGGGCGAGCAGTACTTC. The encoded protein is CASSLKGAGEQYF. This chain connects TRBV5-1 to TRBJ2-7, with 7 bases matching TRBD1. J was trimmed by 6 bases and V by 1 base; bases with no gene match: 4. The CDR3 has 13 residues. Germline V lookup: CDR1 SGHRS, CDR2 YFSETQ.

The J gene is TRBJ2-5, the V gene TRBV11-3; 10 nucleotides align to TRBD1. The trim removed 5 bases at V and 0 bases at J, leaving 6 bases unmatched. The CDR3 is 16 residues long. Germline CDR1 is SGHNT and CDR2 is YENEEA. The CDR3 DNA is TGTGCCAGCAGCCCGGGACAGGGGACGTACCAAGAGACCCAGTACTTC. Its protein is CASSPGQGTYQETQYF. Variable domain in full (rest from reference TRBV11-3 and TRBJ2-5): EAGVVQSPRYKIIEKKQPVAFWCNPISGHNTLYWYLQNLGQGPELLIRYENEEAVDDSQLPKDRFSAERLKGVDSTLKIQPAELGDSAVYLCASSPGQGTYQETQYFGPGTRLLVL.